The 17 T cell receptor beta chains listed next were all sequenced from one sample in a study of OX40 agonist ivuxolimab in advanced cancers. Sequenced by immunoSEQ multiplex PCR; TCRdb stores in-frame clones only, minus some. The sample records tens of thousands of clones, around 83% being singletons. This specimen consisted of CD4+ or CD8+ T cells sorted from blood, obtained in a trial of the OX40 agonist ivuxolimab. Source of these receptors: an adult with an advanced solid tumor such as melanoma, head and neck, liver or kidney cancer.

The V call is TRBV10-2, the J call TRBJ2-5; no firm D call. V lost 6 bases to trimming and J lost 4 bases, with 6 bases between them. The CDR3 totals 11 residues. Germline V gene sequence: CDR1 WSHSY, CDR2 SAAADI. CDR3 loop: CASSSLETQYF. The CDR3 DNA sequence: TGCGCCAGCAGCTCCCTAGAGACCCAGTACTTC.

This chain uses TRBV6-6 with TRBJ2-1; 8 bases match TRBD2. Germline V gives CDR1 MNHNY, CDR2 SVGAGI (reference sequence). The junction had 7 bases not matched to a gene; V was cut back by 2 bases and J by 16 bases. CDR3 length: 12 amino acids. The CDR3 region has the DNA TGTGCCAGCAGTTACGGGACTAGTATATTTTTCTTC. Translating gives CASSYGTSIFFF.

This rearrangement joins TRBV4-2 to TRBJ1-2, with a weak D call TRBD1 (5 bases). This CDR3 spans 17 amino acids. V was pared by 0 bases and J by 4 bases, with 18 bases between. Germline V gives CDR1 LGHNA, CDR2 YNFKEQ. The chain's CDR3 is CASSQDDAGGLGYGYTF. The CDR3 region has the DNA TGTGCCAGCAGCCAAGATGACGCTGGGGGTCTAGGCTATGGCTACACCTTC.

V usage is TRBV18 and J usage is TRBJ1-4; no definite D call. Germline values: CDR1 KGHSH, CDR2 LQKENI. V lost 1 base, J lost 8 bases, and 8 bases lay in between. The CDR3 runs to 13 residues. The CDR3 nucleotides read TGTGCCAGCTCACCACTGGCAGACGAAAAACTGTTTTTT. It translates to CASSPLADEKLFF.

As for this clone: At one end, the junction sequence differs from germline, possibly due to a read error. The chain couples TRBV2 to TRBJ1-2, with 7 bases identical to TRBD1. Germline loops: CDR1 SNHLY, CDR2 FYNNEI. This CDR3 region has 14 residues. The CDR3: CASREGTDYYGYTF. DNA for the CDR3: TGTGCCAGCAGGGAAGGGACAGACTACTATGGCTACACCTTC.

This clone was counted a single time. V gene TRBV6-5 combines with J gene TRBJ1-1, with D unclear. V shed 6 bases and J shed 3 bases, with 5 bases lying between them. CDR3 size: 11 residues. Germline CDR1 reads MNHEY; CDR2 reads SVGAGI. This chain's CDR3 is CASSRHTEAFF. CDR3 bases: TGTGCCAGCAGCCGACACACTGAAGCTTTCTTT.

This clone was counted only a few times. This chain links TRBV6-5 with TRBJ2-5; 13 nucleotides agree with TRBD2. CDR1 and CDR2 from the germline V gene are MNHEY and SVGAGI. V gave up 9 bases and J gave up 2 bases; unmatched junction bases: 3. The CDR3 sequence is 14 residues long. The CDR3 DNA reads as TGTGCCAGTTCGGGACTAGCGGGACAAGAGACCCAGTACTTC. As protein: CASSGLAGQETQYF.

This chain joins TRBV6-5 and TRBJ2-1; D not resolved. CDR3 size: 11 residues. The V gene's germline CDR1 is MNHEY and CDR2 SVGAGI. Trimming removed 7 bases at V and 8 bases at J, with 9 bases between. Written as DNA, the CDR3 is TGTGCCAGCACGAAGGTTCATGAGCAGTTCTTC. The encoded protein is CASTKVHEQFF.

The rearrangement links TRBV25-1 to TRBJ2-5; D gene uncertain. The length of the CDR3 is 11 residues. Germline CDR1 MGHDK, CDR2 SYGVNS. The V end lost 4 bases, the J end lost 11 bases, and 11 bases lay between the germline ends. CDR3 DNA: TGTGCCAGCAGTGTTCACATGACGCAGTACTTC. Protein: CASSVHMTQYF. The entire variable domain, with the rest obtained from reference TRBV25-1 and TRBJ2-5, is as follows: EADIYQTPRYLVIGTGKKITLECSQTMGHDKMYWYQQDPGMELHLIHYSYGVNSTEKGDLSSESTVSRIRTEHFPLTLESARPSHTSQYLCASSVHMTQYFGPGTRLLVL.

The rearrangement joins TRBV30 to TRBJ1-4, with 7 bases that match TRBD1. The V segment lost 8 bases and the J segment 6 bases; nucleotides outside the gene matches: 15. Germline CDR1 and CDR2: GTSNPN and SVGIG (reference sequence). The CDR3 contains 15 residues. The CDR3 DNA follows: TGTGCCGTCTCAGGGGGGCCTCAGGGGTATGAAAAACTGTTTTTT. Translation gives CAVSGGPQGYEKLFF.

The V call is TRBV4-1, the J call TRBJ1-5; D ambiguous. CDR1 is MGHRA, CDR2 YSYEKL, per germline. This CDR3 has 15 residues. V gave up 2 bases and J gave up 2 bases, with 10 bases separating them. The CDR3 nucleotides are TGCGCCAGCAGCCAACTCTTCTGGGGCAATCAGCCCCAGCATTTT. It translates to CASSQLFWGNQPQHF.

V usage is TRBV18 and J usage is TRBJ2-7; D is possibly TRBD1 (5 bases). The germline gives CDR1 KGHSH, CDR2 LQKENI. Trimming stripped 2 bases from V and 5 bases from J, with 13 bases between. This CDR3 comprises 14 residues. The DNA of the CDR3 is TGTGCCAGCTCACCAATAAGGGGCGTAGACGAGCAGTACTTC. It yields the protein CASSPIRGVDEQYF. Complete variable domain (other parts from reference TRBV18 and TRBJ2-7): NAGVMQNPRHLVRRRGQEARLRCSPMKGHSHVYWYRQLPEEGLKFMVYLQKENIIDESGMPKERFSAEFPKEGPSILRIQQVVRGDSAAYFCASSPIRGVDEQYFGPGTRLTVT.

This clone rates as medium-sized. This rearrangement joins TRBV19 to TRBJ2-2, with TRBD1 as a possible D gene (7 bases). Germline V gene sequence: CDR1 LNHDA, CDR2 SQIVND (reference sequence). The CDR3 length is 17 residues. V lost 7 bases to trimming and J lost 6 bases, with 24 bases between them. The DNA of the CDR3 is TGTGCCAGTACCAAGTACGGGAGACAGGGTTCGTCCGGGGAGCTGTTTTTT. Amino acids: CASTKYGRQGSSGELFF. The full variable domain, completed using reference TRBV19 and TRBJ2-2, is DGGITQSPKYLFRKEGQNVTLSCEQNLNHDAMYWYRQDPGQGLRLIYYSQIVNDFQKGDIAEGYSVSREKKESFPLTVTSAQKNPTAFYLCASTKYGRQGSSGELFFGEGSRLTVL.

The chain combines TRBV7-9 with TRBJ2-1; possibly TRBD1 or TRBD2 for D (5 bases each). The V gene's germline CDR1 is SEHNR and CDR2 FQNEAQ (reference sequence). This CDR3 has 16 amino acids. Trimming stripped 2 bases from V and 2 bases from J, with 13 bases between. In nucleotides, the CDR3 is TGTGCCAGCAGCTTAAGGGCAGGGAGTGCCTACAATGAGCAGTTCTTC. This translates into CASSLRAGSAYNEQFF.

In regard to this clone: At the DNA level, this CDR3 is encoded by other sequences in the same sample as well. The chain is built from TRBV7-9 and TRBJ2-5, with 7 bases fitting TRBD2. Germline V lookup: CDR1 SEHNR, CDR2 FQNEAQ (reference sequence). CDR3 length: 13 amino acids. V lost 6 bases and J lost 1; bases outside the gene matches: 2. In DNA, the CDR3 is TGTGCCAGCAGTATAGCGGGCCAAGAGACCCAGTACTTC. The encoded protein is CASSIAGQETQYF.

A few counts support this clone. V and J are TRBV7-9 and TRBJ2-6, with D maybe TRBD1 (5 bases). Between the trimmed V and J ends, which lost 1 base and 2 bases, there was a span of 12 bases. The CDR3 loop spans 17 amino acids. The germline gives CDR1 SEHNR, CDR2 FQNEAQ (reference sequence). The chain's CDR3 is CASSLGRVSPGANVLTF. The CDR3 bases are TGTGCCAGCAGCTTAGGCAGGGTGAGCCCTGGGGCCAACGTCCTGACTTTC.

This chain connects TRBV6-6 to TRBJ2-7; D unresolved. Germline CDR1 reads MNHNY; CDR2 reads SVGAGI (reference sequence). The length of the CDR3 is 13 residues. V was pared by 6 bases and J by 0 bases, with 9 bases between. The CDR3 DNA is TGTGCCAGCAGACTACACGGCTCCTACGAGCAGTACTTC. Protein product: CASRLHGSYEQYF.